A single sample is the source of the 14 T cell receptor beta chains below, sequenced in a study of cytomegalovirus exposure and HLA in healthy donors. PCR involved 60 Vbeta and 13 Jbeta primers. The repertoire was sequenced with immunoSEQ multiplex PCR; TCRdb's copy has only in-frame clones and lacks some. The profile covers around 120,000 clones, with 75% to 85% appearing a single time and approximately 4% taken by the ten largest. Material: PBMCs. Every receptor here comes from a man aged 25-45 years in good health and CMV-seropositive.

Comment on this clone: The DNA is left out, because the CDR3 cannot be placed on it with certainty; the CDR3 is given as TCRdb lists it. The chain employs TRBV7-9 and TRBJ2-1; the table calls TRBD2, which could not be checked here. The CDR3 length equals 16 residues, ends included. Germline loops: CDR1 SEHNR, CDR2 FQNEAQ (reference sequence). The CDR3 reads CASSLMAGGHFGEQFF.

The CDR3 DNA is TGTGCCAGCAGCGTAGTGGCAGCTAGGACCGGGGAGCTGTTTTTT. Protein: CASSVVAARTGELFF. The chain joins TRBV9 to TRBJ2-2; no reliable D call. With 0 bases removed from V and 5 bases from J, the gap between germline ends came to 11 bases. Germline assignment: CDR1 SGDLS and CDR2 YYNGEE. The CDR3 has 15 residues.

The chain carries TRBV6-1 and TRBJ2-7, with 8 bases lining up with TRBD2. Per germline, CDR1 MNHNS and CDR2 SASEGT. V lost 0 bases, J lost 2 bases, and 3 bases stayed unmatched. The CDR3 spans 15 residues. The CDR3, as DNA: TGTGCCAGCAGTGAAGCTGGCGGGAGGCCCTACGAGCAGTACTTC. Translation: CASSEAGGRPYEQYF.

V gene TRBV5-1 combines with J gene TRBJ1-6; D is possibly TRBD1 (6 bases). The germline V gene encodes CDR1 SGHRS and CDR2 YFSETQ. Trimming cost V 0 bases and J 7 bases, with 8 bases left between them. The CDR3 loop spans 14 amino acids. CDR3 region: CASSLAGTNSPLHF. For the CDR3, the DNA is TGCGCCAGCAGCTTGGCCGGGACAAATTCACCCCTCCACTTT.

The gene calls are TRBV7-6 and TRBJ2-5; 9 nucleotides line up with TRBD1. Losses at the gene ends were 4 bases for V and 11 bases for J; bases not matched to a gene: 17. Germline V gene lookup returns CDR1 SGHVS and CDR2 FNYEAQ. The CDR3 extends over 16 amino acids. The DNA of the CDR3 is TGTGCCAGCAGCTCCTTGTTACGGGACAGGGCCCCCTCGCAGTACTTC. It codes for CASSSLLRDRAPSQYF.

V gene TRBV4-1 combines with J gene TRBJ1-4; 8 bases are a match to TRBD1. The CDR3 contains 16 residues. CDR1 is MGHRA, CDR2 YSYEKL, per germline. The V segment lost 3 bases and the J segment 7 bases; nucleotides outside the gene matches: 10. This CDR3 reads CASSQDPTGASEKLFF. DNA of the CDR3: TGCGCCAGCAGCCAGGATCCGACAGGGGCTAGTGAAAAACTGTTTTTT.

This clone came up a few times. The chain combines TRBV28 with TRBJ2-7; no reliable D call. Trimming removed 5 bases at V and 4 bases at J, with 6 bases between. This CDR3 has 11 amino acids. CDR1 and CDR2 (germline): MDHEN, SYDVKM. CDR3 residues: CASSPTYEQYF. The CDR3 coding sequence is TGTGCCAGCAGTCCGACTTACGAGCAGTACTTC.

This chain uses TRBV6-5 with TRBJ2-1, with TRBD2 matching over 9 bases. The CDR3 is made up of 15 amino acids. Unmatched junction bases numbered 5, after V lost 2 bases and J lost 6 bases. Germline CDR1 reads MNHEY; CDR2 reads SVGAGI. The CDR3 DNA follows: TGTGCCAGCAGTTACGGCGGGAGGGCCGGCAATGAGCAGTTCTTC. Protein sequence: CASSYGGRAGNEQFF.

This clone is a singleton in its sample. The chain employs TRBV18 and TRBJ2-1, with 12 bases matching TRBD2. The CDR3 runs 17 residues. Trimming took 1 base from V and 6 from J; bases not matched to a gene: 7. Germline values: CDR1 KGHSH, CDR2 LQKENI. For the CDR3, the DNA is TGTGCCAGCTCACCACTGACGACTAGCGGGAGAGGCAATGAGCAGTTCTTC. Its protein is CASSPLTTSGRGNEQFF.

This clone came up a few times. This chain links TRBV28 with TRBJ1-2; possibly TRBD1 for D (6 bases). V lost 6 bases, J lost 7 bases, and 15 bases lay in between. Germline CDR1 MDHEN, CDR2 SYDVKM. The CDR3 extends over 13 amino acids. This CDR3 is CASSSYREGGYTF. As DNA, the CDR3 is TGTGCCAGCAGCTCTTACAGGGAAGGTGGCTACACCTTC.

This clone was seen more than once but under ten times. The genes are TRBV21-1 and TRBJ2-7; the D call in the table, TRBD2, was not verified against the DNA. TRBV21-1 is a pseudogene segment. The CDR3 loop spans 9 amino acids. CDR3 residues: CASSIQRYF. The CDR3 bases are TGTGCCAGCAGCATTCAGCGGTACTTC.

The CDR3 DNA reads as TGTGCCAGCAGCTTGCGGCAAGCCGGCGATTATGGCTACACCTTC. This sequence encodes CASSLRQAGDYGYTF. This chain joins TRBV7-9 and TRBJ1-2, with D uncertain. The CDR3 has 15 residues. Germline loops: CDR1 SEHNR, CDR2 FQNEAQ (reference sequence). V gave up 3 bases and J gave up 5 bases, with 16 bases separating them.

DNA of the CDR3: TGCGCCAGCAGCCGGACAGGGGCTTTATCACAGCCCCAGCATTTT. This codes for CASSRTGALSQPQHF. The J gene is TRBJ1-5, the V gene TRBV4-1, with TRBD1 matching 9 bases. The germline CDR1 and CDR2 sequences are MGHRA and YSYEKL. V was clipped by 4 bases and J by 7 bases; unmatched bases: 8. This CDR3 comprises 15 residues.

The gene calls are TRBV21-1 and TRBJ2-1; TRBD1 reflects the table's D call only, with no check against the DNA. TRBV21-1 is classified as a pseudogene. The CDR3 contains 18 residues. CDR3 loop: CASSNFPSRAQSYNEQFF. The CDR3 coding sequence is TGTGCCAGCAGCAACTTTCCCAGCAGGGCGCAGTCCTACAATGAGCAGTTCTTC.